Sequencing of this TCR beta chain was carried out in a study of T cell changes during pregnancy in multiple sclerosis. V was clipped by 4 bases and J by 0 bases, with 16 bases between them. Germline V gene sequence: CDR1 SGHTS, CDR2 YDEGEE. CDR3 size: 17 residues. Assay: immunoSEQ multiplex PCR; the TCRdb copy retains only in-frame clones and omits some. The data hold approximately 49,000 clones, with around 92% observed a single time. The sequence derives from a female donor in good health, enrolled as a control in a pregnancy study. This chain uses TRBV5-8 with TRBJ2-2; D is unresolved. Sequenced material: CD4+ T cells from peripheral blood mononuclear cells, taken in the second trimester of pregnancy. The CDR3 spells CASSPLVKRTNTGELFF. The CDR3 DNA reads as TGTGCCAGCAGCCCCCTGGTCAAGCGAACGAACACCGGGGAGCTGTTTTTT. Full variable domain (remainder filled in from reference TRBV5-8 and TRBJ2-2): EAGVTQSPTHLIKTRGQQATLRCSPISGHTSVYWYQQALGLGLQFLLWYDEGEERNRGNFPPRFSGRQFPNYSSELNVNALELEDSALYLCASSPLVKRTNTGELFFGEGSRLTVL.